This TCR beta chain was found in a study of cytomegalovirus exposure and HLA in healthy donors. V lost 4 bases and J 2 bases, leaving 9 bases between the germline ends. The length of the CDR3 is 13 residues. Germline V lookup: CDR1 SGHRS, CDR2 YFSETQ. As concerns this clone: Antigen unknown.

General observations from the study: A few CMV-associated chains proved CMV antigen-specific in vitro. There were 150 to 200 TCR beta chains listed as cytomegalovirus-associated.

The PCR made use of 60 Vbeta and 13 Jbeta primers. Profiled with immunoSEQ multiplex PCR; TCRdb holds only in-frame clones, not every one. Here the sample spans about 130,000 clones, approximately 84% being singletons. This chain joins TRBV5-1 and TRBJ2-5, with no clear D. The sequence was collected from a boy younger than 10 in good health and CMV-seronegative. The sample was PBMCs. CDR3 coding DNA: TGCGCCAGCAGCCTGCTACCACAAGAGACCCAGTACTTC. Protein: CASSLLPQETQYF. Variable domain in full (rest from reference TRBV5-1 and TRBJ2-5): KAGVTQTPRYLIKTRGQQVTLSCSPISGHRSVSWYQQTPGQGLQFLFEYFSETQRNKGNFPGRFSGRQFSNSRSEMNVSTLELGDSALYLCASSLLPQETQYFGPGTRLLVL.